This T cell receptor (beta chain) was sequenced for a study of blood T cell repertoires in COVID-19. Study-level background: T cells, B-cell-depleted T cells, or PBMCs supplied cDNA or gDNA.

The J segment lost 1 base and the V segment lost 2 bases, leaving 4 bases of the junction unmatched. Germline V CDR1 and CDR2: SGHRS, YFSETQ. There are 15 residues in the CDR3. The table came from immunoSEQ multiplex PCR; TCRdb's copy has only in-frame clones and leaves some out. Among tens of thousands of clones, 80% to 85% were seen once, and the ten largest hold 7.4%. V and J are TRBV5-1 and TRBJ2-5; 8 nucleotides align to TRBD2. The sample comprised peripheral blood. The TCR originated in a man aged 60 to 75 with active COVID-19. CDR3: CASSFSGGPQETQYF. CDR3 nucleotides: TGCGCCAGCAGCTTCAGCGGGGGCCCCCAAGAGACCCAGTACTTC.